This entry is about one TCR beta chain. This clonotype was counted ten times or more. Its antigen remains unidentified. Base quality data are lacking; no much larger clone is found one base away. Patients chosen for sequencing had shown expansion of CD8+CD57+ cells by flow cytometry. Severe acquired aplastic anemia was diagnosed in all patients according to International Study of Aplastic Anemia and Agranulocytosis and Camitta criteria. At the time blood was sampled, none of the patients had received any therapy. In this study, sorted CD4+ and CD8+ T cells from the blood of healthy subjects and of severe aplastic anemia patients had their TCR repertoires deep-sequenced. Patients were enrolled in the USA under clinicaltrials.gov protocols 00001620, 01623167, 00001397, 00071045, 00081523 and 00961064. Ficoll-Paque density gradient centrifugation was used to isolate peripheral blood mononuclear cells. Before DNA extraction, CD4+ and CD8+ T cells were sorted by FACS or by magnetic beads.

Genomic DNA was used as template for profiling of TCR beta VDJ combinations and CDR3 sequences. TCR repertoire sequencing was run on an Illumina HiSeq 2000. In the source study's methods: TRBV/TRBJ rearrangement plots, CDR3 size and DJ length profiles, and Simpson's diversity index were used to evaluate the repertoires. Whichever DNA sequence was most abundant in the deep sequencing data was defined as the immunodominant clone. CDR3 amino acid sequences were checked for sharing across subjects and were also compared against the VDJdb database and published repertoires. TCRdb itself trimmed the public reads at Q25 with fastp, ran MiXCR and retained productive beta chains. Records with the same CDR3 protein are collapsed into one entry carrying the most frequent genes and DNA. TCRdb, rather than the study authors, made the V and J calls. The sample contains some 140,000 distinct CDR3 sequences, about 48% of them found a single time. The top ten clonotypes cover about 12% of the sample.

The sample originates from a study of CD8+CD57+ T cells in acquired aplastic anemia (dated 2018 in TCRdb). Regarding the research as a whole: A mean of about 3.2 ug of DNA, ranging from roughly 0.18 to 30 ug, was extracted from sorted CD4+ and CD8+ cells. A CD8+CD57+ expansion meant a frequency higher than the mean frequency seen in healthy subjects.

Study-wide findings and limitations: CD8+ Simpson's diversity did not differ significantly between patients and healthy controls (P=0.060). Some 27 CD8+ CDR3 sequences were found in both patients and controls but appeared to be highly expressed in patients and within the immunodominant clones of the patients.

The sequencing sample was made of sorted CD4+, CD8+, or CD8+CD57+ T cells (not recorded which) from PBMCs. The receptor comes from a human donor with aplastic anemia.

The nucleotide sequence reads as follows: TGCGCCAGCAGTAACAGGGGGCAAGGCTATGGCTACACCTTC. Its translation reads: CASSNRGQGYGYTF. Recombination linked TRBV5-1 to TRBJ1-2; 9 junctional bases match TRBD1. Per the germline V gene, SGHRS is the CDR1 and YFSETQ is the CDR2. Including the terminal cysteine and phenylalanine, the CDR3 comprises 14 residues. The kept DNA is CDR3 alone, 42 bases in frame from the first base. V trim: 5 bases; J trim: 4 bases; unmatched bases: 6.